Each of the 18 T cell receptor beta chains below was sequenced from the same sample in a study of blood T cell repertoires in COVID-19. Repertoires were generated with immunoSEQ multiplex PCR, while TCRdb's copy carries only in-frame clones and drops some. Among a few hundred thousand clones listed, 80% to 90% were seen once. Specimen: PBMCs or T cells enriched from blood (not recorded which). Receptors were obtained from a man aged 30 to 39 with acute COVID-19.

The chain couples TRBV6-2 or TRBV6-3 to TRBJ1-5, with D unresolved. This CDR3 is built from 14 residues. V was trimmed by 0 bases and J by 5 bases, leaving 8 bases between them. Looked up from germline, CDR1 is MNHEY and CDR2 is SVGEGT. The DNA of the CDR3 is TGTGCCAGCAGTTACTCATGGAGGGATCAGCCCCAGCATTTT. It yields the protein CASSYSWRDQPQHF.

The rearrangement uses TRBV28 and TRBJ1-5; maybe TRBD1 (6 bases). This CDR3 has 15 amino acids. Germline lookup yields CDR1 MDHEN and CDR2 SYDVKM. V was cut by 6 bases and J by 2 bases, with 14 bases left in between. The CDR3 DNA is TGTGCCAGCAGCAAAGGGGGAGGGGGCAATCAGCCCCAGCATTTT. Translating gives CASSKGGGGNQPQHF.

The J gene is TRBJ1-2, the V gene TRBV27; 7 bases fit TRBD1. Germline V lookup: CDR1 MNHEY, CDR2 SMNVEV (reference sequence). V trimming: 8 bases; J trimming: 3 bases; junction bases outside the gene matches: 9. The CDR3 consists of 14 residues. CDR3 DNA: TGTGCCAGCGGGCAGGGGGGTAGTGACTATGGCTACACCTTC. Its protein product is CASGQGGSDYGYTF.

This clone was detected a few times. This sequence joins TRBV7-2 and TRBJ1-5; TRBD1 might be the D (5 bases). V was clipped by 3 bases and J by 5 bases, with 8 bases between them. The CDR3 is 13 residues long. From germline, CDR1 is SGHTA and CDR2 FQGNSA. Here the CDR3 reads CASSFTGDQPQHF. For the CDR3, the DNA is TGTGCCAGCAGCTTTACAGGTGATCAGCCCCAGCATTTT.

This chain connects TRBV13 to TRBJ2-3; 8 bases are a match to TRBD1. Germline CDR1 is PRHDT and CDR2 is FYEKMQ (reference sequence). V lost 4 bases, J lost 6 bases, and 6 bases stayed unmatched. The CDR3 covers 14 residues. CDR3 bases: TGTGCCAGCAGCTCTGGACAGGGTGTCGATACGCAGTATTTT. Amino acid sequence: CASSSGQGVDTQYF.

This clone came up many times. The chain is built from TRBV7-6 and TRBJ2-2, with TRBD2 matching over 7 bases. This CDR3 has 17 residues. Germline V gene sequence: CDR1 SGHVS, CDR2 FNYEAQ. V was clipped by 2 bases and J by 2 bases; unmatched bases: 8. The CDR3 loop is CASSLRQLAPNTGELFF. CDR3 DNA sequence: TGTGCCAGCAGCTTAAGGCAACTAGCGCCAAACACCGGGGAGCTGTTTTTT.

The CDR3 is CASSSYTGYNEQFF. CDR3 sequence (DNA): TGTGCCAGCAGCTCATACACGGGCTACAATGAGCAGTTCTTC. The rearrangement links TRBV11-3 to TRBJ2-1; no clear D gene. CDR1 and CDR2 (germline): SGHNT, YENEEA. The CDR3 runs to 14 residues. V lost 4 bases, J lost 3 bases, and 10 bases lay in between.

The chain recombines TRBV3-1 (or the pseudogene TRBV3-2) with TRBJ2-2; tentative D call: TRBD2 (6 bases). The CDR3 runs 14 residues. Trimming pared 9 bases from V and 0 bases from J, leaving 11 bases between. Germline V lookup: CDR1 LGHDT, CDR2 YNNKEL (reference sequence). The chain's CDR3 is CASSGTPNTGELFF. The CDR3 nucleotides read TGTGCCAGTTCCGGGACTCCGAACACCGGGGAGCTGTTTTTT.

On this clone: A junction end diverges from the germline sequence, so it may reflect a read error. V usage is TRBV5-1 and J usage is TRBJ2-1; TRBD2 matches 8 bases. CDR1 is SGHRS and CDR2 is YFSETQ in the germline V gene. The CDR3 length is 15 residues. The chain's CDR3 is CASSLLSGAYNEQFF. CDR3 sequence (DNA): TGTGCCAGCAGCTTGCTTAGCGGGGCCTACAATGAGCAGTTCTTC.

In its sample, this clone was seen a few times. This sequence joins TRBV5-1 and TRBJ2-3; possibly TRBD1 for D (6 bases). The CDR3 has 14 amino acids. Per germline, CDR1 SGHRS and CDR2 YFSETQ. With 2 bases removed from V and 5 bases from J, the gap between germline ends came to 12 bases. The CDR3 here is CASSLGTGIDTQYF. The CDR3 DNA sequence: TGCGCCAGCAGCTTAGGAACAGGGATAGATACGCAGTATTTT.

This clone was seen a few times. This chain links TRBV5-6 with TRBJ2-5; TRBD1 is a possible D gene (5 bases). This CDR3 region has 14 residues. In germline, CDR1 is SGHDT, CDR2 YYEEEE. Trimming shortened V by 4 bases and J by 3 bases, and 13 bases separated the two germline ends. CDR3 coding DNA: TGTGCCAGCAGCCCGAAGGGGTGGAAAGAGACCCAGTACTTC. This translates into CASSPKGWKETQYF. Looking up the rest from reference TRBV5-6 and TRBJ2-5 gives the full variable domain: DAGVTQSPTHLIKTRGQQVTLRCSPKSGHDTVSWYQQALGQGPQFIFQYYEEEERQRGNFPDRFSGHQFPNYSSELNVNALLLGDSALYLCASSPKGWKETQYFGPGTRLLVL.

This chain uses TRBV6-2 or TRBV6-3 with TRBJ1-5; D is unclear. Germline V gene sequence: CDR1 MNHEY, CDR2 SVGEGT. The CDR3 is made up of 12 amino acids. V gave up 6 bases and J gave up 11 bases, with 14 bases separating them. CDR3 sequence reads: CASSDSSRSQHF. CDR3 in DNA: TGTGCCAGCAGCGACTCGTCCCGGTCCCAGCATTTT.

This rearrangement joins TRBV28 to TRBJ2-5, with D tentatively TRBD1 (6 bases). The germline V gene has CDR1 MDHEN and CDR2 SYDVKM. V lost 3 bases and J 4 bases, leaving 18 bases between the germline ends. The CDR3 length is 16 residues. The CDR3 nucleotides read TGTGCCAGCAGTTTCGAATCGGCAGGGGCGGGAGAGACCCAGTACTTC. It encodes CASSFESAGAGETQYF. The entire variable domain, with the rest obtained from reference TRBV28 and TRBJ2-5, is as follows: DVKVTQSSRYLVKRTGEKVFLECVQDMDHENMFWYRQDPGLGLRLIYFSYDVKMKEKGDIPEGYSVSREKKERFSLILESASTNQTSMYLCASSFESAGAGETQYFGPGTRLLVL.

The CDR3 region has the DNA TGCGCCAGCAGCCAAGATCGGGGGTCTGGGGCCAACGTCCTGACTTTC. Translating it yields CASSQDRGSGANVLTF. This chain uses TRBV4-3 with TRBJ2-6; TRBD2 might be the D (6 bases). CDR3 size: 16 residues. Germline CDR1 is LGHNA and CDR2 is YSLEER. The V end lost 0 bases, the J end lost 1 base, and 7 bases lay between the germline ends.

The rearrangement joins TRBV5-1 to TRBJ1-1, with D maybe TRBD1 (5 bases). Trimming stripped 0 bases from V and 5 bases from J, with 17 bases between. The germline V gene encodes CDR1 SGHRS and CDR2 YFSETQ. This CDR3 spans 16 amino acids. This CDR3 reads CASSLGIGGDNTEAFF. As DNA, the CDR3 is TGCGCCAGCAGCTTGGGAATTGGAGGGGATAATACTGAAGCTTTCTTT. Filled out from reference TRBV5-1 and TRBJ1-1, the complete variable domain reads KAGVTQTPRYLIKTRGQQVTLSCSPISGHRSVSWYQQTPGQGLQFLFEYFSETQRNKGNFPGRFSGRQFSNSRSEMNVSTLELGDSALYLCASSLGIGGDNTEAFFGQGTRLTVV.

The gene calls are TRBV3-1 (or the pseudogene TRBV3-2) and TRBJ2-7; no definite D call. This CDR3 contains 16 residues. The V and J ends lost 4 bases and 3 bases respectively, with 19 bases between them. CDR1 and CDR2 (germline): LGHDT, YNNKEL (reference sequence). CDR3 region: CASSLSPSAEYYEQYV. Here the CDR3 DNA reads TGTGCCAGCAGCCTCTCCCCCAGTGCTGAATACTACGAGCAGTACGTC.

There are a few counts of this clone. The CDR3 is CASGLARNEQFF. CDR3 nucleotides: TGTGCCAGCGGGCTAGCACGCAATGAGCAGTTCTTC. The chain couples TRBV7-9 to TRBJ2-1; possible D gene TRBD2, 5 bases. The CDR3 runs 12 residues. The V gene's germline CDR1 is SEHNR and CDR2 FQNEAQ (reference sequence). V lost 8 bases and J lost 6, with 11 bases in between.

The rearrangement uses TRBV4-1 and TRBJ1-3, with unresolved D. This CDR3 is 16 amino acids long. Germline values: CDR1 MGHRA, CDR2 YSYEKL. Trimming left V 1 base short and J 4 bases short, with 14 bases between. The CDR3 sequence: CASSQAGAASGNTIYF. The DNA for the CDR3 is TGCGCCAGCAGCCAAGCGGGAGCGGCCTCAGGAAACACCATATATTTT.